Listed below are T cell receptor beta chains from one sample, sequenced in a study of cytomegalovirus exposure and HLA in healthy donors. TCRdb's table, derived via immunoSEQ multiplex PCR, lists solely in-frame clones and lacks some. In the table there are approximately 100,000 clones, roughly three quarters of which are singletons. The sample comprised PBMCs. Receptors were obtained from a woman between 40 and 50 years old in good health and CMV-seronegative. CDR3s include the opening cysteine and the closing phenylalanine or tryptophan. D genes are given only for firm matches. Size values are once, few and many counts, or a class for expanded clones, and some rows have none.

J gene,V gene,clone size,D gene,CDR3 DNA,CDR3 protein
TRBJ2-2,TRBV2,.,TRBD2,TGTGCCAGCAGGACCAGACTAGCGGGAGTCGCCGGGGAGCTGTTTTTT,CASRTRLAGVAGELFF
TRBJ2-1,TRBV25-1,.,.,TGTGCCAGCGGCAAGGGCGGAGGGTACAATGAGCAGTTCTTC,CASGKGGGYNEQFF
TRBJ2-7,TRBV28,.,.,TGTGCCAGCAGTTTAGAAGGGAGCGGGTACGAGCAGTACTTC,CASSLEGSGYEQYF
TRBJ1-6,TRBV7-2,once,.,TGTGCCAGCAGCTACAGGGCTTCACCCCTCCACTTT,CASSYRASPLHF
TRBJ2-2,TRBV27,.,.,TGTGCCAGCAGTTTATACCCGGGTAGGACCGGGGAGCTGTTTTTT,CASSLYPGRTGELFF
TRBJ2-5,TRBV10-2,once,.,TGCGCCAGCAGTGAGTCGAAGACTGATACCCAGTACTTC,CASSESKTDTQYF
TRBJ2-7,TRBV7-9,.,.,.,CSSSLVGQGAAVDF
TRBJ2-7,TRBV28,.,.,TGTGCCAGCAGTCGGGGGTCGGGGTATGAGCAGTACTTC,CASSRGSGYEQYF
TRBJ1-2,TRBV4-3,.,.,TGCGCCAGCAGCCAAGTTGTAACAGGGACTAACTATGGCTACACCTTC,CASSQVVTGTNYGYTF
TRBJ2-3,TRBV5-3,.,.,TGTGCCAGAAGCCGGCGGAGTAAAGTAGATACGCAGTATTTT,CARSRRSKVDTQYF
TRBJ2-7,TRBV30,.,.,TGTGCCTGGAGTCTTATGCGCGAGCAGTACTTC,CAWSLMREQYF
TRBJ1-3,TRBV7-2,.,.,TGTGCCAGCAGCTTGCGGGACTCCTCTGGAAACACCATATATTTT,CASSLRDSSGNTIYF
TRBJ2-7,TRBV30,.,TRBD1,TGTGCCTGGAGTTTGGGACAGGGCCTTTACTACGAGCAGTACTTC,CAWSLGQGLYYEQYF
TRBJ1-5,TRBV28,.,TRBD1,TGTGCCAGCAGTCTTCACGAGGGGGCTGAGAATCAGCCCCAGCATTTT,CASSLHEGAENQPQHF
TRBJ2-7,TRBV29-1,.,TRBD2,TGCAGCGTTTGGGGGGGAAACTACGAGCAGTACTTC,CSVWGGNYEQYF
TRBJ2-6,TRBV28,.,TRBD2,TGTGCCAGCAGTATAGCGGGAAAACCTAACGTCCTGACTTTC,CASSIAGKPNVLTF
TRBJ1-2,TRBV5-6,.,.,TGTGCCAGCAGCTTGGGGCGGAGGGGACCCCGCTATGGCTACACCTTC,CASSLGRRGPRYGYTF
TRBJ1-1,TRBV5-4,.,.,TGTGCCAGCAGCTCCACGACAGTTCTAAACACTGAAGCTTTCTTT,CASSSTTVLNTEAFF
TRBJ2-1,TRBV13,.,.,TGTGCCAGCAGCTTGGACAGGGGAACGAGCCCCGCGGGAAGCGGGAGCGGCAATGAGCAGTTCTTC,CASSLDRGTSPAGSGSGNEQFF
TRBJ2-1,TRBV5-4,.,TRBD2,TGTGCCAGCAGATCCGGGACTAGTGCGTTACATGAGCAGTTCTTC,CASRSGTSALHEQFF
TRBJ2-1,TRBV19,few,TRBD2,TGTGCCAGTAGTCCTAGGACTAGCCTAAATGAGCAGTTCTTC,CASSPRTSLNEQFF
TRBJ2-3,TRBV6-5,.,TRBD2,TGTGCCAGCGCGACTAGCGGGGGGACAGATACGCAGTATTTT,CASATSGGTDTQYF
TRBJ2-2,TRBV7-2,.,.,TGTGCCAGCAGCTTAAGGCGGGTAAACACCGGGGAGCTGTTTTTT,CASSLRRVNTGELFF
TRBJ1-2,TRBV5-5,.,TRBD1,TGTGCCAGCAGCTTGGAAACAGGGGTGACACATGGCTACACCTTC,CASSLETGVTHGYTF
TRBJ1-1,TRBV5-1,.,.,TGCGCCAGCAGCTTAAGCCAGGTGACTGAAGCTTTCTTT,CASSLSQVTEAFF
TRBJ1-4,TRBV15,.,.,TGTGCCACCAGCGTCGCGGGGGGGAGTTTTGAAAAACTGTTTTTT,CATSVAGGSFEKLFF
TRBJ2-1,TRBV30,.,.,TGTGCCTGGAATGCGGGAGTTAGGGGGAATGAGCAGTTCTTC,CAWNAGVRGNEQFF
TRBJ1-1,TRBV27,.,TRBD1,TGTGCCAGCAGGGCGTCCGGACAGGGAGGGACTGAAGCTTTCTTT,CASRASGQGGTEAFF
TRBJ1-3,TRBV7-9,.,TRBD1,TGTGCCAGCAGCTCTAGGGGGGAGACAGGGCCTGGAAACACCATATATTTT,CASSSRGETGPGNTIYF
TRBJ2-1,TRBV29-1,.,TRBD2,TGCAGCGTCGCCGGGACTAGCGGAAACAATGAGCAGTTCTTC,CSVAGTSGNNEQFF
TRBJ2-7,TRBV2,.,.,TGTGCCAGCAGTGTGGGGGGGCCCTACGAGCAGTACTTC,CASSVGGPYEQYF
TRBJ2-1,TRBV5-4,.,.,TGTGCCAGCAGCTTGGCGGTGACAGAGTTTTTTCACAATGAGCAGTTCTTC,CASSLAVTEFFHNEQFF
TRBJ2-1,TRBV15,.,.,TGTGCCACCAGCAGAGGGGACTCCTGGGTGCAGTTCTTC,CATSRGDSWVQFF
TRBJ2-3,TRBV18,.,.,TGTGCCAGCTCAGCCTCGGGCACAGATACGCAGTATTTT,CASSASGTDTQYF
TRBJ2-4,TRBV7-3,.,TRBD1,TGTGCCAGCAGCTTCGGACAGGGATCCATTCAGTACTTC,CASSFGQGSIQYF
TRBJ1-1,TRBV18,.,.,TGTGCCAGCTCACCACCGGGGGGGAACACTGAAGCTTTCTTT,CASSPPGGNTEAFF
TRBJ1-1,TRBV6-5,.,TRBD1,TGTGCCAGCAGCGCCGGGACAGTGAACACTGAAGCTTTCTTT,CASSAGTVNTEAFF
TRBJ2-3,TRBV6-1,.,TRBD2,TGTGCCAGCCTACTAGCGGCGAACACAGATACGCAGTATTTT,CASLLAANTDTQYF
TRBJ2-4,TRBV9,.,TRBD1,TGTGCCAGCAGCCCTGAACCGGGACAGGGGAATATTCAGTACTTC,CASSPEPGQGNIQYF
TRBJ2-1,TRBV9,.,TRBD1,TGTGCCAGCAGCCCCGGGACAGGGGGTTACAATGAGCAGTTCTTC,CASSPGTGGYNEQFF
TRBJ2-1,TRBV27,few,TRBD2,TGTGCCAGCAGTTTAGCTAGCGGTTACTCCTACAATGAGCAGTTCTTC,CASSLASGYSYNEQFF
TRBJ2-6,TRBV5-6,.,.,TGTGCCAGCAGCCCGGGAGGGGCCAACGTCCTGACTTTC,CASSPGGANVLTF